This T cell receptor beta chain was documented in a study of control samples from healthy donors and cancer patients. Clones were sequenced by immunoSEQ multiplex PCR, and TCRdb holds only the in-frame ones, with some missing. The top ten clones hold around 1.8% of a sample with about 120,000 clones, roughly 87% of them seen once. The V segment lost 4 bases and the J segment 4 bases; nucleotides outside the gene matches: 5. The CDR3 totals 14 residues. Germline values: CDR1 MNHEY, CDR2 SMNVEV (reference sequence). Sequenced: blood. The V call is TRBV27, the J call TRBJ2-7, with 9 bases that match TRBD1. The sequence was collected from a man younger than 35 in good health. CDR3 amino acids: CASSSPGTGYEQYF. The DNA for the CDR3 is TGTGCCAGCAGTTCCCCCGGGACAGGGTACGAGCAGTACTTC.